Presented here are 23 T cell receptor beta chains from one specimen sequenced in a study of T cells in Graves' hyperthyroidism and ophthalmopathy. Amplification of TCR beta CDR3 regions used RNA as the template. First-round RT-PCR with HTBI primers amplified the TCR CDR3 region. TCRdb reprocessed the multiplex PCR reads with MiXCR, giving one entry per CDR3 protein. This sample yields hundreds of thousands of distinct CDR3 sequences, of which approximately 15% are seen a single time; around 5.4% belongs to the top ten. The sequenced material came from blood. These receptors were taken from a woman in her thirties with Graves' hyperthyroidism that later progressed to Graves' ophthalmopathy.

This clonotype was seen at least ten times. The genes are TRBV11-2 and TRBJ2-7; D remains ambiguous. There are 14 residues in the CDR3. The germline CDR1 and CDR2 sequences are SGHAT and FQNNGV. V was clipped by 3 bases and J by 1 base, with 10 bases between them. The CDR3, as DNA: TGTGCCAGCAGCTTCTCCATCCCTTCCTACGAGCAGTACTTC. This translates into CASSFSIPSYEQYF.

As for this clonotype: A much larger clone sits a single nucleotide away, making a read error possible. The chain uses TRBV7-2 and TRBJ1-3; no clear D. Germline V gene lookup returns CDR1 SGHTA and CDR2 FQGNSA. The CDR3 sequence is 13 residues long. Here the CDR3 DNA reads TGTGCCAGCAGCTTGCAGGCCAGAAACGCCATATATTTT. It is translated as CASSLQARNAIYF.

In its sample, this clonotype was seen many times. V and J are TRBV5-1 and TRBJ1-5; D remains unclear. V lost 1 base and J 1 base, leaving 9 bases between the germline ends. CDR1 and CDR2 from the germline V gene are SGHRS and YFSETQ. The CDR3 runs 15 residues. The CDR3 spells CASSLSTDSNQPQHF. CDR3 coding DNA: TGCGCCAGCAGCTTGAGCACAGACAGCAATCAGCCCCAGCATTTT.

The gene calls are TRBV10-3 and TRBJ2-3, with a tentative D call TRBD2 (5 bases). Germline V gives CDR1 ENHRY, CDR2 SYGVKD. Trimming shortened V by 2 bases and J by 0 bases, and 9 bases separated the two germline ends. This CDR3 spans 15 amino acids. The CDR3: CAISERGPSTDTQYF. For the CDR3, the DNA is TGTGCCATCAGTGAGCGGGGTCCTAGCACAGATACGCAGTATTTT.

This clonotype appeared many times. The CDR3 bases are TGTGCCAGCAAACTTGGGGGGGTTAGCAATCAGCCCCAGCATTTT. Protein product: CASKLGGVSNQPQHF. The gene calls are TRBV27 and TRBJ1-5, with D perhaps matching TRBD1 (5 bases). Germline CDR1 MNHEY, CDR2 SMNVEV (reference sequence). V gave up 7 bases and J gave up 0 bases, with 13 bases separating them. This CDR3 has 15 residues.

The J gene is TRBJ2-2, the V gene TRBV9; TRBD2 is a possible D gene (5 bases). This CDR3 is 13 amino acids long. The germline V gene encodes CDR1 SGDLS and CDR2 YYNGEE. With 10 bases removed from V and 2 bases from J, the gap between germline ends came to 12 bases. The CDR3 DNA reads as TGTGCCCGTCTAGCAAAAAACACCGGGGAGCTGTTTTTT. Its translation is CARLAKNTGELFF.

This rearrangement joins TRBV11-2 to TRBJ2-1; 9 nucleotides match TRBD2. The CDR3 consists of 15 residues. The junction had 6 bases not matched to a gene; V was cut back by 2 bases and J by 7 bases. Germline CDR1 SGHAT, CDR2 FQNNGV. CDR3 nucleotides: TGTGCCAGCAGCTTATGGACTAGCGCCGGGAATGAGCAGTTCTTC. As protein: CASSLWTSAGNEQFF.

The table lists this clonotype with a few counts. The chain couples TRBV7-9 to TRBJ1-2; tentative D call: TRBD1 (5 bases). V lost 4 bases to trimming and J lost 7 bases, with 16 bases between them. CDR1 SEHNR and CDR2 FQNEAQ come from the germline V gene (reference sequence). This CDR3 is 14 amino acids long. This CDR3 is CASSSQGELSGYTF. The DNA for the CDR3 is TGTGCCAGCAGCTCCCAGGGCGAATTAAGTGGCTACACCTTC.

This clonotype has ten or more counts. The chain employs TRBV3-1 and TRBJ2-3; 12 bases are a match to TRBD1. The length of the CDR3 is 16 residues. J lost 7 bases, V lost 1 base, and 6 bases had no gene match. Germline assignment: CDR1 LGHDT and CDR2 YNNKEL (reference sequence). CDR3: CASSQGGQGAAHTQYF. The CDR3 nucleotides are TGTGCCAGCAGCCAAGGGGGACAGGGGGCCGCCCATACGCAGTATTTT.

Ten or more counts support this clonotype. This chain connects TRBV7-3 to TRBJ2-1, with D hard to call. There are 13 residues in the CDR3. Germline values: CDR1 SGHTA, CDR2 FQGTGA. The V and J ends lost 1 base and 12 bases respectively, with 13 bases between them. This CDR3 is CASSLSVGIGQFF. As DNA, the CDR3 is TGTGCCAGCAGCTTAAGTGTAGGGATCGGGCAGTTCTTC.

The genes are TRBV5-1 and TRBJ2-6; D is unresolved. The CDR3 contains 15 residues. Germline lookup yields CDR1 SGHRS and CDR2 YFSETQ. V dropped 0 bases and J dropped 3 bases, with 7 bases sitting between them. The CDR3 DNA reads as TGCGCCAGCAGCTTGGTAGTGAATGGGGCCAACGTCCTGACTTTC. Amino acids: CASSLVVNGANVLTF.

The chain couples TRBV29-1 to TRBJ1-3; no reliable D call. From germline, CDR1 is SQVTM and CDR2 ANQGSEA. This CDR3 comprises 14 residues. Trimming left V 6 bases short and J 0 bases short, with 12 bases between. The CDR3 DNA is TGCAGCGTAAGCTACCCCAACTCTGGAAACACCATATATTTT. This translates into CSVSYPNSGNTIYF. Combining the CDR3 with reference TRBV29-1 and TRBJ1-3 gives the whole variable domain SAVISQKPSRDICQRGTSLTIQCQVDSQVTMMFWYRQQPGQSLTLIATANQGSEATYESGFVIDKFPISRPNLTFSTLTVSNMSPEDSSIYLCSVSYPNSGNTIYFGEGSWLTVV.

The table lists this clonotype with many counts. This sequence joins TRBV20-1 and TRBJ1-2, with TRBD1 identical over 7 bases. The V gene end was trimmed by 4 bases and the J gene end by 3 bases; junction bases not matched to a gene: 2. Germline loops: CDR1 DFQATT, CDR2 SNEGSKA (reference sequence). There are 12 residues in the CDR3. CDR3 amino acids: CSATGGHYGYTF. For the CDR3, the DNA is TGCAGTGCTACAGGGGGTCACTATGGCTACACCTTC.

The table lists this clonotype with many counts. This chain uses TRBV20-1 with TRBJ2-5; maybe TRBD2 (6 bases). Trimming left V 3 bases short and J 2 bases short, with 13 bases between. This CDR3 spans 14 amino acids. Germline V CDR1 and CDR2: DFQATT, SNEGSKA (reference sequence). CDR3 coding DNA: TGCAGTGCTAGTTCCGGTAGCGGACAAGAGACCCAGTACTTC. Protein: CSASSGSGQETQYF.

This clonotype was counted ten times or more. The rearrangement joins TRBV28 to TRBJ2-3; 13 nucleotides agree with TRBD2. The CDR3 length is 16 residues. J was trimmed by 4 bases and V by 5 bases; bases with no gene match: 6. Germline CDR1 MDHEN, CDR2 SYDVKM. The CDR3 protein is CASSPGLAGAADTQYF. In nucleotides, the CDR3 is TGTGCCAGCAGTCCCGGACTAGCGGGGGCAGCAGATACGCAGTATTTT.

The table lists this clonotype with many counts. For the CDR3, the DNA is TGCAGTGCTCCATGGACAGGGCAGTTTAATGGCTACACCTTC. Protein: CSAPWTGQFNGYTF. This chain uses TRBV20-1 with TRBJ1-2, with 8 positions matching TRBD1. V shed 5 bases and J 6 bases; nucleotides not matched to a gene: 11. Germline loops: CDR1 DFQATT, CDR2 SNEGSKA (reference sequence). This CDR3 is 14 amino acids long.

In its sample, this clonotype was seen many times. The chain joins TRBV29-1 to TRBJ1-1, with D hard to call. The CDR3 extends over 13 amino acids. V shed 4 bases and J shed 1 base, with 10 bases lying between them. The germline V gene encodes CDR1 SQVTM and CDR2 ANQGSEA. The DNA for the CDR3 is TGCAGCGTTGTTACGGTTCCGAACACTGAAGCTTTCTTT. The encoded protein is CSVVTVPNTEAFF.

A note on this clonotype: Relative to the germline gene, one junction end is altered; a read error may explain this. J is TRBJ2-7 and V is TRBV5-1; TRBD1 agrees at 11 bases. Germline CDR1 reads SGHRS; CDR2 reads YFSETQ. The CDR3 has 16 amino acids. The chain's CDR3 is CASSFRVGQGAHEQYF. The CDR3 nucleotides are TGTGCCAGCAGTTTCAGGGTTGGACAGGGGGCTCACGAGCAGTACTTC.

This clonotype was counted a few times. The genes are TRBV20-1 and TRBJ1-5; a weak D match, TRBD1 (5 bases). This CDR3 has 18 residues. Germline lookup yields CDR1 DFQATT and CDR2 SNEGSKA (reference sequence). The V end was cut by 2 bases, the J end by 6 bases, with 26 bases between. CDR3 nucleotide sequence: TGCAGTGCTAGAAAACCGGGACTCCGGTTCAGGGTCGGTCAGCCCCAGCATTTT. Translated: CSARKPGLRFRVGQPQHF.

The genes are TRBV6-1 and TRBJ2-3, with D possibly matching TRBD2 (6 bases). The CDR3 has 14 amino acids. Per germline, CDR1 MNHNS and CDR2 SASEGT. V gave up 9 bases and J gave up 1 base, with 14 bases separating them. The CDR3 nucleotides read TGTGCCAGTCGGGAGAGCGCCGGCACAGATACGCAGTATTTT. It translates to CASRESAGTDTQYF.

At least ten counts were recorded for this clonotype. The CDR3 is CATSDPGLAPDTQYF. CDR3 coding DNA: TGTGCCACCAGTGACCCCGGACTAGCCCCAGATACGCAGTATTTT. The genes are TRBV24-1 and TRBJ2-3; TRBD2 agrees at 8 bases. CDR3 size: 15 residues. V lost 4 bases to trimming and J lost 4 bases; unmatched junction nucleotides: 6. Germline values: CDR1 KGHDR, CDR2 SFDVKD.

This clonotype has only a few counts. The chain carries TRBV5-6 and TRBJ2-7, with 7 positions matching TRBD2. The V gene's germline CDR1 is SGHDT and CDR2 YYEEEE. CDR3 length: 13 residues. Trimming at V came to 1 base and at J to 5 bases, leaving 3 bases not matched to a gene. CDR3 in DNA: TGTGCCAGCAGCTTGTGGGAGGGAGACGAGCAGTACTTC. It translates to CASSLWEGDEQYF.

The chain has TRBV7-8 and TRBJ1-2, with D perhaps TRBD1 (5 bases). V was cut by 2 bases and J by 13 bases, with 20 bases left in between. CDR1 and CDR2 (germline): SGHVS, FQNEAQ. The CDR3 covers 14 residues. The CDR3 DNA reads as TGTGCCAGCAGCTTAAAATTAGACAGCCGGAGCCGCACCTTC. Its translation is CASSLKLDSRSRTF.